These 16 T cell receptor beta chains originate from one sample sequenced in a study of blood T cell repertoires in COVID-19. Sequencing used immunoSEQ multiplex PCR; TCRdb keeps in-frame clones, though not all of them. The sample has about 120,000 clones; approximately 87% are singletons. Sample: peripheral blood. The receptors stem from a woman between 65 and 79 years old with acute or convalescent COVID-19.

The rearrangement links TRBV29-1 to TRBJ2-7, with D perhaps TRBD1 (6 bases). CDR3 length: 14 amino acids. Between the trimmed V and J ends, which lost 6 bases and 5 bases, there was a span of 20 bases. Germline V CDR1 and CDR2: SQVTM, ANQGSEA. CDR3 sequence (DNA): TGCAGCGTGGGTAGGGACATTGGGCTTGACGAGCAGTACTTC. Its translation: CSVGRDIGLDEQYF.

The chain joins TRBV12-3 or TRBV12-4 to TRBJ2-7; the D gene is possibly TRBD2 (6 bases). CDR3 size: 13 residues. The V end was cut by 5 bases, the J end by 3 bases, with 11 bases between. CDR3 in amino acids: CASSGGSNYEQYF. CDR3 nucleotide sequence: TGTGCCAGCAGTGGGGGGTCAAACTACGAGCAGTACTTC.

The V gene is TRBV6-5, the J gene TRBJ1-1; D is perhaps TRBD1 (6 bases). Germline V gene data show CDR1 as MNHEY and CDR2 as SVGAGI. V gave up 6 bases and J gave up 3 bases, with 17 bases separating them. The CDR3 spans 15 residues. In DNA, the CDR3 is TGTGCCAGCAGGAAGACAGGTGTGTTGTACACTGAAGCTTTCTTT. It is translated as CASRKTGVLYTEAFF.

The gene calls are TRBV5-1 and TRBJ2-7; D is perhaps TRBD1 (6 bases). Trimming took off 3 bases at V and 0 bases at J, with 13 bases between the two ends. The V gene's germline CDR1 is SGHRS and CDR2 YFSETQ. The CDR3 is 15 amino acids. CDR3 nucleotides: TGCGCCAGCAGCTCGTCAGGGGCCCTCTCCTACGAGCAGTACTTC. It specifies CASSSSGALSYEQYF.

The chain couples TRBV7-9 to TRBJ1-3; tentative D call: TRBD1 (5 bases). The V gene lost 7 bases and the J gene lost 5 bases, with 15 bases spanning the gap. This CDR3 spans 14 amino acids. Germline V gene sequence: CDR1 SEHNR, CDR2 FQNEAQ (reference sequence). The DNA for the CDR3 is TGTGCCAGCACCCTAGGGAGGGGCAGAAACACCATATATTTT. It specifies CASTLGRGRNTIYF.

V and J are TRBV6-4 and TRBJ2-1; 7 bases are a match to TRBD1. V lost 7 bases and J lost 2; bases outside the gene matches: 8. This CDR3 is built from 15 residues. The V gene's germline CDR1 is MRHNA and CDR2 SNTAGT. Here the CDR3 reads CASIWTGNTYNEQFF. The CDR3 DNA reads TGTGCCAGCATTTGGACAGGCAACACCTACAATGAGCAGTTCTTC.

This chain links TRBV6-5 with TRBJ2-7, with 9 bases identical to TRBD1. Germline CDR1 MNHEY, CDR2 SVGAGI. The trim removed 4 bases at V and 3 bases at J, leaving 1 base unmatched. The CDR3 covers 13 residues. The CDR3 is CASSWGQGYEQYF. The CDR3 region has the DNA TGTGCCAGCAGTTGGGGACAGGGCTACGAGCAGTACTTC.

The chain links TRBV6-5 to TRBJ2-2; perhaps TRBD2 as D (6 bases). CDR1 is MNHEY and CDR2 is SVGAGI in the germline V gene. This CDR3 contains 15 residues. The germline V and J ends were trimmed by 0 bases and 5 bases, with 10 bases remaining between them. CDR3: CASSYSYRGTGELFF. The CDR3 nucleotides read TGTGCCAGCAGTTACTCCTACCGGGGGACCGGGGAGCTGTTTTTT.

This clone has a handful of counts. The chain recombines TRBV5-6 with TRBJ1-2; 7 positions match TRBD1. The trim removed 4 bases at V and 3 bases at J, leaving 9 bases unmatched. CDR3 length: 15 residues. Germline CDR1 and CDR2: SGHDT and YYEEEE. CDR3 sequence (DNA): TGTGCCAGCAGCAAAGACAGGGAGGACTACTATGGCTACACCTTC. Translation gives CASSKDREDYYGYTF.

The chain combines TRBV28 with TRBJ2-4, with a tentative D call TRBD2 (5 bases). The germline V and J ends were trimmed by 4 bases and 7 bases, with 14 bases remaining between them. CDR1 and CDR2 from the germline V gene are MDHEN and SYDVKM. This CDR3 spans 14 amino acids. The DNA for the CDR3 is TGTGCCAGCAGTTGGGAGACTCTGGGTAACATTCAGTACTTC. Translating it yields CASSWETLGNIQYF.

This rearrangement joins TRBV18 to TRBJ2-5, with 7 bases that match TRBD1. V trimming: 8 bases; J trimming: 7 bases; junction bases outside the gene matches: 13. The CDR3 totals 14 residues. In germline, CDR1 is KGHSH, CDR2 LQKENI. The CDR3: CASKVGTDAGTQYF. For the CDR3, the DNA is TGTGCCAGCAAAGTCGGGACAGACGCAGGGACCCAGTACTTC.

V usage is TRBV7-3 and J usage is TRBJ2-2; 8 bases align to TRBD2. The CDR3 contains 17 residues. Germline V gives CDR1 SGHTA, CDR2 FQGTGA. Trimming cost V 5 bases and J 6 bases; bases outside gene matches: 14. Written as DNA, the CDR3 is TGTGCCAGCAGCCCCCTGGGCGGGACTAGTCGATCCGGGGAGCTGTTTTTT. This encodes CASSPLGGTSRSGELFF.

This chain uses TRBV12-3 or TRBV12-4 with TRBJ1-1; D gene uncertain. Deletions cut 5 bases from V and 8 bases from J, with 9 bases between. The CDR3 contains 11 residues. The chain's CDR3 is CASSDNVEAFF. DNA for the CDR3: TGTGCCAGCAGTGACAACGTCGAAGCTTTCTTT.

V is TRBV11-2 and J is TRBJ1-2; D unclear. This CDR3 has 15 amino acids. Germline V gene lookup returns CDR1 SGHAT and CDR2 FQNNGV. V lost 5 bases to trimming and J lost 0 bases, with 13 bases between them. DNA for the CDR3: TGTGCCAGCAGCCTCGTGCGGGTAGCTAACTATGGCTACACCTTC. Its protein is CASSLVRVANYGYTF.

The chain has TRBV4-1 and TRBJ2-4; the D gene is possibly TRBD1 (6 bases). CDR1 MGHRA and CDR2 YSYEKL come from the germline V gene. This CDR3 has 17 residues. Trimming cost V 2 bases and J 0 bases, with 14 bases left between them. The CDR3 reads CASSQTPGQLAKNIQYF. The CDR3 bases are TGCGCCAGCAGCCAAACGCCGGGACAATTAGCCAAAAACATTCAGTACTTC.

This chain uses TRBV6-5 with TRBJ2-3, with D perhaps TRBD2 (6 bases). The CDR3 runs 11 residues. V gave up 8 bases and J gave up 8 bases, with 11 bases separating them. The germline CDR1 and CDR2 sequences are MNHEY and SVGAGI. The chain's CDR3 is CASGLGGTQYF. DNA for the CDR3: TGTGCCAGCGGTCTCGGGGGTACGCAGTATTTT.